Following are 17 T cell receptor beta chains from one sample sequenced in a study of blood T cell repertoires in COVID-19. Profiled with immunoSEQ multiplex PCR; TCRdb holds only in-frame clones, not every one. This sample has about 260,000 clones, with roughly nine tenths found just once. The sample comprised peripheral blood. These receptors originate from a man aged 35 to 55 with active or convalescent COVID-19.

The chain has TRBV9 and TRBJ2-7; 9 nucleotides match TRBD1. The CDR3 is made up of 13 amino acids. The trim removed 3 bases at V and 6 bases at J, leaving 4 bases unmatched. Germline CDR1 is SGDLS and CDR2 is YYNGEE. The CDR3 bases are TGTGCCAGCAGCGGGACAGGGGAGGGCGAGCAGTACTTC. It is translated as CASSGTGEGEQYF.

DNA of the CDR3: TGTGCCAGCAGTCCCCACAGGGAACAGAACTATGGCTACACCTTC. Its translation is CASSPHREQNYGYTF. V gene TRBV6-5 combines with J gene TRBJ1-2, with D possibly matching TRBD1 (6 bases). CDR1 MNHEY and CDR2 SVGAGI come from the germline V gene. Trimming cost V 5 bases and J 2 bases, with 15 bases left between them. The CDR3 length is 15 residues.

The chain combines TRBV7-9 with TRBJ1-6; D possibly corresponds to TRBD1 (6 bases). This CDR3 region has 15 residues. Germline loops: CDR1 SEHNR, CDR2 FQNEAQ (reference sequence). V was shortened by 5 bases and J by 7 bases, with 15 bases between the two germline ends. The CDR3 DNA reads TGTGCCAGCAGCCCCCGAGGGACACCGAATTCACCCCTCCACTTT. Its translation is CASSPRGTPNSPLHF.

The gene calls are TRBV2 and TRBJ2-7, with 8 nucleotides matching TRBD1. The CDR3 has 13 amino acids. J gave up 6 bases and V 2 bases, and 3 bases lay outside the gene matches. Germline CDR1 reads SNHLY; CDR2 reads FYNNEI. CDR3 amino acids: CASSEFDRGEQYF. In DNA form, the CDR3 reads TGTGCCAGCAGTGAATTCGACAGGGGCGAGCAGTACTTC.

V is TRBV15 and J is TRBJ1-3; D is ambiguous. From germline, CDR1 is LNHNV and CDR2 YYDKDF (reference sequence). The CDR3 has 14 amino acids. V was pared by 1 base and J by 0 bases, with 4 bases between. The CDR3 coding sequence is TGTGCCACCAGCAGAGGAGGCTCTGGAAACACCATATATTTT. Its translation is CATSRGGSGNTIYF.

Turning to this clone: The same CDR3 arises from other DNA sequences in this sample as well. The rearrangement joins TRBV12-3 or TRBV12-4 to TRBJ1-2, with D possibly being TRBD1 (5 bases). The V end was cut by 3 bases, the J end by 8 bases, with 7 bases between. There are 11 residues in the CDR3. Written as DNA, the CDR3 is TGTGCCAGCAGTTTCGGGGGAGGCTACACCTTC. Translation gives CASSFGGGYTF.

The V and J genes are TRBV4-1 and TRBJ1-2; D gene uncertain. The CDR3 runs 15 residues. V shed 4 bases and J shed 2 bases, with 14 bases lying between them. Germline V gene data show CDR1 as MGHRA and CDR2 as YSYEKL. CDR3 sequence: CASSPSAARNYGYTF. The CDR3 DNA sequence: TGCGCCAGCAGCCCCTCCGCCGCCAGGAACTATGGCTACACCTTC.

The chain combines TRBV5-1 with TRBJ2-7, with 9 nucleotides matching TRBD1. V lost 4 bases to trimming and J lost 6 bases; unmatched junction nucleotides: 5. Germline values: CDR1 SGHRS, CDR2 YFSETQ. The CDR3 length is 13 residues. The CDR3 DNA sequence: TGCGCCAGCAGCGGGACACAGGGGGCCGAGCAGTACTTC. Translated: CASSGTQGAEQYF. Full variable domain (outside the CDR3, taken from reference TRBV5-1 and TRBJ2-7): KAGVTQTPRYLIKTRGQQVTLSCSPISGHRSVSWYQQTPGQGLQFLFEYFSETQRNKGNFPGRFSGRQFSNSRSEMNVSTLELGDSALYLCASSGTQGAEQYFGPGTRLTVT.

The chain recombines TRBV3-1 (or the pseudogene TRBV3-2) with TRBJ1-4, with 12 bases identical to TRBD1. Germline V lookup: CDR1 LGHDT, CDR2 YNNKEL (reference sequence). This CDR3 region has 16 residues. V shed 1 base, J shed 8 bases, and the junction held 5 bases outside the gene matches. CDR3 sequence: CASSQAGDRGREKLFF. DNA of the CDR3: TGTGCCAGCAGCCAAGCGGGGGACAGGGGGCGCGAAAAACTGTTTTTT.

The rearrangement links TRBV10-3 to TRBJ2-1; tentative D call: TRBD2 (6 bases). CDR3 length equals 12 residues. The ends were cut back, 9 bases at V and 14 bases at J, with 20 bases in the middle. Germline CDR1 and CDR2: ENHRY and SYGVKD. The CDR3 sequence is CAIGGRYSLEFF. In DNA, the CDR3 is TGTGCCATAGGTGGGAGGTACTCTCTGGAGTTCTTC.

This clone occurred once. V is TRBV25-1 and J is TRBJ1-1; D gene unclear. Trimming cost V 7 bases and J 8 bases, with 17 bases left between them. Germline CDR1 reads MGHDK; CDR2 reads SYGVNS. The CDR3 runs to 13 residues. This CDR3 reads CASKRVEEAEAFF. DNA of the CDR3: TGTGCCAGCAAAAGGGTGGAGGAAGCCGAAGCTTTCTTT.

This chain connects TRBV5-1 to TRBJ2-5, with 7 bases lining up with TRBD1. CDR1 is SGHRS and CDR2 is YFSETQ in the germline V gene. Trimming at V came to 4 bases and at J to 5 bases, leaving 5 bases not matched to a gene. The CDR3 has 13 amino acids. This CDR3 reads CASSDRADETQYF. The CDR3 region has the DNA TGCGCCAGCAGCGACAGGGCGGATGAGACCCAGTACTTC.

The V and J genes are TRBV6-5 and TRBJ1-2, with TRBD1 matching over 7 bases. Germline values: CDR1 MNHEY, CDR2 SVGAGI. The CDR3 runs 13 residues. Unmatched junction bases numbered 7, after V lost 6 bases and J lost 6 bases. This CDR3 is CASSQGGVNGYTF. CDR3 DNA: TGTGCCAGCAGCCAAGGGGGCGTGAATGGCTACACCTTC.

The rearrangement links TRBV28 to TRBJ1-3; perhaps TRBD1 as D (6 bases). The germline V gene has CDR1 MDHEN and CDR2 SYDVKM. Trimming stripped 6 bases from V and 5 bases from J, with 14 bases between. The CDR3 runs to 14 residues. Written as DNA, the CDR3 is TGTGCCAGCAGGCCAGGGGTTGAAAGAAACACCATATATTTT. The encoded protein is CASRPGVERNTIYF.

This chain uses TRBV19 with TRBJ1-5; 9 nucleotides align to TRBD1. The V gene end was trimmed by 3 bases and the J gene end by 6 bases; junction bases not matched to a gene: 6. This CDR3 contains 15 residues. Germline CDR1 LNHDA, CDR2 SQIVND (reference sequence). The CDR3 DNA is TGTGCCAGTAGTATTGGGGGACAGGGCTTTCAGCCCCAGCATTTT. It translates to CASSIGGQGFQPQHF.

This clone appeared once. The rearrangement joins TRBV9 to TRBJ1-5; a weak D match, TRBD1 (6 bases). With 3 bases removed from V and 3 bases from J, the gap between germline ends came to 10 bases. This CDR3 contains 14 residues. Germline V gene lookup returns CDR1 SGDLS and CDR2 YYNGEE. DNA for the CDR3: TGTGCCAGCAGCGCTGGACAGTACAATCAGCCCCAGCATTTT. The encoded protein is CASSAGQYNQPQHF.

J is TRBJ1-5 and V is TRBV28; D remains unclear. Germline-derived CDR1 and CDR2 are MDHEN and SYDVKM. Trimming cost V 5 bases and J 7 bases, with 15 bases left between them. The CDR3 loop spans 14 amino acids. The CDR3 spells CASSPPPLSQPQHF. CDR3 DNA sequence: TGTGCCAGCAGTCCCCCTCCTCTGTCGCAGCCCCAGCATTTT.